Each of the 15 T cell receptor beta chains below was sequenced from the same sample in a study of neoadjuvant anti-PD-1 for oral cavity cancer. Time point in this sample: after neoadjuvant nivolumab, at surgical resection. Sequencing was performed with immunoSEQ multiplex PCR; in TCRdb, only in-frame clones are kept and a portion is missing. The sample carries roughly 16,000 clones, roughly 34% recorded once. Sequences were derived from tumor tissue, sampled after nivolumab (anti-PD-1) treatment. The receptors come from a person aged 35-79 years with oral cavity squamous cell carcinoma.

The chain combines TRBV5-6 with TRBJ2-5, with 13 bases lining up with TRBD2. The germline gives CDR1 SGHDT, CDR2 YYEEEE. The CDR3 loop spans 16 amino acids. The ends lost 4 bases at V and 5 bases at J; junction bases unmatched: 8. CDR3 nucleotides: TGTGCCAGCAGCCCTGGACTAGCGGGAGCTCTGGAGACCCAGTACTTC. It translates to CASSPGLAGALETQYF. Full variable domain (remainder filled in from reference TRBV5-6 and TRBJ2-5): DAGVTQSPTHLIKTRGQQVTLRCSPKSGHDTVSWYQQALGQGPQFIFQYYEEEERQRGNFPDRFSGHQFPNYSSELNVNALLLGDSALYLCASSPGLAGALETQYFGPGTRLLVL.

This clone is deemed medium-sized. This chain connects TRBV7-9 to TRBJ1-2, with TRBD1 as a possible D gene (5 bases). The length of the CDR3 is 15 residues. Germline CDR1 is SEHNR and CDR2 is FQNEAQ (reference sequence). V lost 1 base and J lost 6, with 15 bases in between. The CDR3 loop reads CASSLDEGMPHGYTF. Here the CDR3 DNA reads TGTGCCAGCAGCTTAGATGAGGGGATGCCTCATGGCTACACCTTC.

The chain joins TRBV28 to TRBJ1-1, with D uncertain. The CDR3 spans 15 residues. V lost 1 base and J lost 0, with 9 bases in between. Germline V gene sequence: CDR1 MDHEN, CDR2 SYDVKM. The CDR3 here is CASSLLLGMNTEAFF. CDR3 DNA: TGTGCCAGCAGTTTATTGCTGGGGATGAACACTGAAGCTTTCTTT.

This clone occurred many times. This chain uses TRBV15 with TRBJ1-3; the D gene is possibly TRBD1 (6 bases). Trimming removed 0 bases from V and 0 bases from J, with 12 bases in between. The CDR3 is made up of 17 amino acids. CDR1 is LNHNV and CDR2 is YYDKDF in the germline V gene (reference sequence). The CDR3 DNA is TGTGCCACCAGCAGAGATCATGGGGGCGACTCTGGAAACACCATATATTTT. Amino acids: CATSRDHGGDSGNTIYF.

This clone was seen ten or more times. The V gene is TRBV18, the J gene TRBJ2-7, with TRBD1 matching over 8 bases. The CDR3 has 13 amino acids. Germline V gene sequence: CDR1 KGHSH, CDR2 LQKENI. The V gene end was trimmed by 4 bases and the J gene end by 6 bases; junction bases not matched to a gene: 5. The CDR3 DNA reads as TGTGCCAGCTCACTACAGGGGGTGGGCGAGCAGTACTTC. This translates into CASSLQGVGEQYF.

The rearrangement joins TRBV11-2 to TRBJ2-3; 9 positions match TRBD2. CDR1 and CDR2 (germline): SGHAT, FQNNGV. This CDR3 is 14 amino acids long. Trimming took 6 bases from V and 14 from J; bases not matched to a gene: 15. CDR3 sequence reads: CASSPGVAGAQLYF. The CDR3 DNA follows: TGTGCCAGCAGTCCCGGGGTAGCGGGGGCCCAGTTGTATTTT.

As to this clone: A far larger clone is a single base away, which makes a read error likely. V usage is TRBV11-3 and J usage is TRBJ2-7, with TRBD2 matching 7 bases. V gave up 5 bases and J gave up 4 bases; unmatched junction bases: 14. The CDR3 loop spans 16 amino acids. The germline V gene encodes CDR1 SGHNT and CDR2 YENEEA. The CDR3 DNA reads TGTGCCAGCAGCCAAGATGCACTAGCGCTGGGGTACGAGCAGTACTTC. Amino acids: CASSQDALALGYEQYF.

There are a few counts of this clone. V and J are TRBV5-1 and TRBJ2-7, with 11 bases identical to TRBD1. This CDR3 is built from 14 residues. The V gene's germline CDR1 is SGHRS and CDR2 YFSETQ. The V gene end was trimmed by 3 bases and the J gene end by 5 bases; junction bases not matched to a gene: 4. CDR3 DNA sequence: TGCGCCAGCAGCTCCTGGACAGGGGGCCACGAGCAGTACTTC. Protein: CASSSWTGGHEQYF.

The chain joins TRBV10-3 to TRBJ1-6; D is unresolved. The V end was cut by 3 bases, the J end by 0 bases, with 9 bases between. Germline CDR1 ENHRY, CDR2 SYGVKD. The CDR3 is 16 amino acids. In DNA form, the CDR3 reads TGTGCCATCAGTGACAACCGCGTCTCCTATAATTCACCCCTCCACTTT. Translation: CAISDNRVSYNSPLHF.

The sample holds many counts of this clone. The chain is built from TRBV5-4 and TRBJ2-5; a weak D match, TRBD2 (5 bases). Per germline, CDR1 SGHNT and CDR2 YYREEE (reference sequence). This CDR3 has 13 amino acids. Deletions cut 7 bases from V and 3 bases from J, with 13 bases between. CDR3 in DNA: TGTGCCAGCGCCCGGCTAGCCGAAGAGACCCAGTACTTC. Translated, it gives CASARLAEETQYF.

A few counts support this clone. CDR3 in DNA: TGCGCCAGCAGCCCTTACATAGGGTACGGCTACACCTTC. Amino acids: CASSPYIGYGYTF. The rearrangement uses TRBV4-3 and TRBJ1-2; D remains ambiguous. The CDR3 extends over 13 amino acids. Germline CDR1 is LGHNA and CDR2 is YSLEER. V lost 4 bases to trimming and J lost 8 bases, with 14 bases between them.

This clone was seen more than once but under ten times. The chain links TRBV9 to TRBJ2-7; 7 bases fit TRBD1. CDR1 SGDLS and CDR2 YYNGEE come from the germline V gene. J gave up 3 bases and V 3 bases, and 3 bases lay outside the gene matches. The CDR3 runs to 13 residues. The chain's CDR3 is CASSATGDYEQYF. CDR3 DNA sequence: TGTGCCAGCAGCGCCACAGGGGACTACGAGCAGTACTTC.

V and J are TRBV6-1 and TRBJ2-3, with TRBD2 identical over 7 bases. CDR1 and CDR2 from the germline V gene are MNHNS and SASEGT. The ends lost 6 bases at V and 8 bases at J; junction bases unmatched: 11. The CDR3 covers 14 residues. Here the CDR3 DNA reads TGTGCCAGCAGACCTCCCGGCGGGAGAAGTACGCAGTATTTT. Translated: CASRPPGGRSTQYF.

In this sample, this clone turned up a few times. The CDR3 protein is CASSGQQNQPQHF. The CDR3 region has the DNA TGTGCCAGCAGCGGACAGCAGAATCAGCCCCAGCATTTT. The V and J genes are TRBV6-5 and TRBJ1-5; tentatively, D is TRBD1 (6 bases). Per the germline V gene, CDR1 is MNHEY and CDR2 is SVGAGI. V lost 6 bases, J lost 4 bases, and 10 bases lay in between. The CDR3 runs 13 residues.

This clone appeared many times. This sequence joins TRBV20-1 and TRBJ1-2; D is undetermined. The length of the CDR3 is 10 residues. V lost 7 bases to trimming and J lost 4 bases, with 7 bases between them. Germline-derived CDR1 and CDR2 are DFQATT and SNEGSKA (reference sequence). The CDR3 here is CSVGLYGYTF. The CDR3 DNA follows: TGCAGTGTAGGTCTCTATGGCTACACCTTC.